This TCR beta chain came from a study of blood T cell repertoires in COVID-19 (dated by TCRdb to the early 2020s). In the study overall: The collaborator samples originated in the United States, Italy and Spain and spanned the acute and convalescent phases of COVID-19. A de-identified subject ID, COVID-19 status, age in years and sex were almost always included in the sample metadata. The dataset comprised deeply sampled blood TCRbeta repertoires from subjects exposed to, actively infected with, or recovered from COVID-19. The repertoires were made available in a free public database intended to serve as a resource for research on the immune response to SARS-CoV-2. Samples were obtained from the ongoing ImmuneRACE study (first 160 participants) and from about 1,300 subjects provided by 6 global collaborators. Where available, HLA class I and class II types were obtained from metadata supplied by the sample provider rather than from assay-based typing. The material from the prospective study consisted of cDNA or gDNA derived from T cells, B-cell-depleted T cells, or PBMCs. What the research found in general, with its limitations: The quantity of clinical and demographic metadata differed by source and by participant and was supplied without curation.

In Seattle, one collaborating source enrolled patients while the infection was active and tracked those patients longitudinally over the course of disease. Each collaborating institution followed its own protocols to collect whole blood in K2EDTA tubes. Collaborator samples were shipped for TCRbeta analysis as frozen whole blood, isolated PBMCs, or DNA extracted from either sample type. V is cut by 0 bases and J by 1 base, and the space between the germline ends is 8 bases. The CDR3 measures 15 amino acids from cysteine to phenylalanine. Only CDR3 DNA is held: 45 bases, read in frame from base 1. The CDR1 and CDR2 encoded by the germline V gene (reference sequence) are LNHDA and SQIVND. TCRbeta CDR3 regions were amplified from genomic DNA using the immunoSEQ Assay, a bias-controlled multiplex PCR. The paper's data handling went like this. The number of nucleated cells in each sample was estimated by amplification of reference gene primers within the assay. Sequence reads were collapsed and filtered to measure the absolute abundance of every unique TCRbeta CDR3 rearrangement. For each sample, productive Simpson clonality was calculated as the square root of Simpson's diversity index over productive rearrangements. Imported from immuneACCESS, the table was reduced by TCRdb to in-frame sequences with V and J called. These copies leave out some clones; in studies compared against another copy, an unresolved V gene accounts for under half, and the cause of the remainder is not known. That table furnishes V, J and clone size, whereas the DNA furnished D and trimming. A total of 200,000 to 250,000 clones appear in this sample, approximately 90% of them only once. The ten largest clones add up to roughly a tenth of the sample.

Worth noting for this clone: No antigen is known for it. The record has no base qualities; no much larger clone is one base away.

The clonotype originates from a woman in her fifties or sixties with COVID-19, enrolled during active disease. The source material was peripheral blood. Recombination joined TRBV19 with TRBJ2-3, with an unclear D gene assignment. The CDR3 here reads CASSIDQVRTDTQYF. The nucleotide sequence reads TGTGCCAGTAGTATAGACCAGGTTCGCACAGATACGCAGTATTTT.